What follows are 10 T cell receptor beta chains derived from one specimen sequenced in a study of CD8+CD57+ T cells in acquired aplastic anemia. For sequencing, patients were chosen who had shown expansion of CD8+CD57+ cells by flow cytometry. Profiling of TCR beta VDJ combinations and CDR3 sequences used genomic DNA as template. TCRdb reprocessed the reads via MiXCR and lists one record per CDR3 protein. The sample yields over 150,000 distinct CDR3 sequences, about two thirds seen once. Sequencing was performed on sorted CD4+, CD8+, or CD8+CD57+ T cells (not recorded which) from PBMCs. Receptors originate from a human donor with aplastic anemia.

This clonotype showed up just once. The chain combines TRBV5-1 with TRBJ2-3, with 7 bases identical to TRBD2. Per germline, CDR1 SGHRS and CDR2 YFSETQ. Trimming took 0 bases from V and 2 from J; bases not matched to a gene: 6. The CDR3 totals 16 residues. In DNA form, the CDR3 reads TGCGCCAGCAGCTTGGTACGCGGGAGCCCCACAGATACGCAGTATTTT. It yields the protein CASSLVRGSPTDTQYF.

There are a few counts of this clonotype. V gene TRBV20-1 combines with J gene TRBJ2-1; 8 nucleotides agree with TRBD2. The CDR3 totals 17 residues. The J segment lost 0 bases and the V segment lost 1 base, leaving 8 bases of the junction unmatched. CDR1 and CDR2 (germline): DFQATT, SNEGSKA (reference sequence). This chain's CDR3 is CSARANSGDSSYNEQFF. Here the CDR3 DNA reads TGCAGTGCTAGAGCCAATAGCGGGGATAGCTCCTACAATGAGCAGTTCTTC.

The rearrangement joins TRBV12-3 or TRBV12-4 to TRBJ2-7, with D uncertain. CDR3 size: 14 residues. V lost 3 bases, J lost 6 bases, and 15 bases lay in between. CDR3 nucleotides: TGTGCCAGCAGTTTCTCATCAGCAGGTAGCGAGCAGTACTTC. This sequence encodes CASSFSSAGSEQYF.

This clonotype was seen just once. The chain employs TRBV12-3 or TRBV12-4 and TRBJ2-7; 10 nucleotides align to TRBD2. This CDR3 spans 16 amino acids. Losses at the gene ends were 5 bases for V and 0 bases for J; bases not matched to a gene: 7. The CDR3 loop is CASSGGLARFSYEQYF. The CDR3 DNA follows: TGTGCCAGCAGTGGGGGACTAGCGAGATTCTCCTACGAGCAGTACTTC.

With regard to this clonotype: Because the CDR3 is missing its conserved closing phenylalanine or tryptophan, this is likely a read error. The limits of the CDR3 on the DNA are not certain, so only TCRdb's listed CDR3 is given. The CDR3 is CSARAVAS. The chain combines TRBV20-1 with TRBJ2-1; the tabulated D call, TRBD2, remains unverified against the DNA. Germline assignment: CDR1 DFQATT and CDR2 SNEGSKA (reference sequence). The CDR3 extends over 8 residues, inclusive of both ends.

This clonotype has only a few counts. V and J are TRBV7-3 and TRBJ2-1; D uncertain. The CDR3 consists of 16 residues. The germline V gene encodes CDR1 SGHTA and CDR2 FQGTGA. The ends were cut back, 4 bases at V and 0 bases at J, with 13 bases in the middle. CDR3 region: CASSSQSNPSYNEQFF. CDR3 coding DNA: TGTGCCAGCAGCTCCCAGTCGAATCCCTCCTACAATGAGCAGTTCTTC.

The count of this clonotype is one. This CDR3 is CASSLDQNTEAFF. For the CDR3, the DNA is TGTGCCAGCAGCTTAGACCAGAACACTGAAGCTTTCTTT. V usage is TRBV7-8 and J usage is TRBJ1-1; D gene uncertain. Germline lookup yields CDR1 SGHVS and CDR2 FQNEAQ. Trimming removed 1 base at V and 1 base at J, with 4 bases between. This CDR3 has 13 amino acids.

The chain links TRBV7-9 to TRBJ2-5; D perhaps matches TRBD1 (5 bases). V lost 8 bases and J lost 1, with 14 bases in between. This CDR3 is 14 amino acids long. The V gene's germline CDR1 is SEHNR and CDR2 FQNEAQ (reference sequence). The CDR3 loop reads CASQGQGIQETQYF. CDR3 nucleotides: TGTGCCAGCCAGGGCCAAGGCATCCAAGAGACCCAGTACTTC.

The V and J genes are TRBV7-3 and TRBJ2-1; the match to TRBD2 covers 15 bases. V shed 6 bases and J 7 bases; nucleotides not matched to a gene: 7. Germline V gene data show CDR1 as SGHTA and CDR2 as FQGTGA. CDR3 length: 16 residues. CDR3 sequence: CASSSPGLAGGNEQFF. DNA of the CDR3: TGTGCCAGCAGTTCACCGGGACTAGCGGGGGGTAATGAGCAGTTCTTC.

In its sample, this clonotype was seen a few times. The chain combines TRBV15 with TRBJ2-1, with D hard to call. The V end was cut by 5 bases, the J end by 9 bases, with 11 bases between. The CDR3 is 12 residues long. CDR1 and CDR2 (germline): LNHNV, YYDKDF (reference sequence). The CDR3 DNA reads as TGTGCCACCAGCCCCGTTAAGGGTGAGCAGTTCTTC. This gives the protein CATSPVKGEQFF.